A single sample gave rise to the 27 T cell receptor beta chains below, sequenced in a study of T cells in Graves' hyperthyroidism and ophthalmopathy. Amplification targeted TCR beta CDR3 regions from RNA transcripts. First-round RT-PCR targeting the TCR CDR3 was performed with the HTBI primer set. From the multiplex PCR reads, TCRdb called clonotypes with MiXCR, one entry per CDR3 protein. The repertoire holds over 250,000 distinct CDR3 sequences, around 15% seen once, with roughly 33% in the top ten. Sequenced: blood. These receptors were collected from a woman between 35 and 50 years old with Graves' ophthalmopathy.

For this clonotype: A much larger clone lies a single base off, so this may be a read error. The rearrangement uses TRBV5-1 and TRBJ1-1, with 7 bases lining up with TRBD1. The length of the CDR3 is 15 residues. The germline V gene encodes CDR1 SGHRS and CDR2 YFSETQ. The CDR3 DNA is TGCGCCAGCAGCAGACGGACAGGCGGAGACACTGATGCTTTCTTT. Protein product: CASSRRTGGDTDAFF.

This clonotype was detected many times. The CDR3 is CASSTRTVFGYTF. The CDR3 DNA is TGTGCCAGTAGTACCCGGACAGTTTTCGGCTACACCTTC. J is TRBJ1-2 and V is TRBV19, with D maybe TRBD1 (6 bases). The CDR3 consists of 13 residues. CDR1 is LNHDA, CDR2 SQIVND, per germline (reference sequence). The V end was cut by 4 bases, the J end by 8 bases, with 14 bases between.

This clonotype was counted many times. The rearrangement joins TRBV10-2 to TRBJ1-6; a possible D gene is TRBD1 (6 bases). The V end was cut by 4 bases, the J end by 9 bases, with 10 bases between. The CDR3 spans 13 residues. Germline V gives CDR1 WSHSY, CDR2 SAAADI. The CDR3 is CASSGTEASPLHF. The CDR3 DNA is TGCGCCAGCAGTGGGACAGAGGCTTCACCCCTCCACTTT.

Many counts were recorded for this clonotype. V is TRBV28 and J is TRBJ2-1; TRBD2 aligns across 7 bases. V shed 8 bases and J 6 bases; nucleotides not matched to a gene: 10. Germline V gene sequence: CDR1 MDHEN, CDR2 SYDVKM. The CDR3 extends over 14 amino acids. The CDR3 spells CASGGGWGGNEQFF. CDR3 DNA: TGTGCCAGCGGGGGGGGTTGGGGAGGCAATGAGCAGTTCTTC.

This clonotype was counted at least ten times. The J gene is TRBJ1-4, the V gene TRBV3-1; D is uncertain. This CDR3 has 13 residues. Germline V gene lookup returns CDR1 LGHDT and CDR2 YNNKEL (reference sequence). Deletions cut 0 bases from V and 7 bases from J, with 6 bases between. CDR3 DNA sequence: TGTGCCAGCAGCCAAGATCCGGTTGAAAAACTGTTTTTT. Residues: CASSQDPVEKLFF.

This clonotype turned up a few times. In DNA, the CDR3 is TGTGCCAGCATCGATTCCAGGGGGAGGTTCTCCTACGAGCAGTACTTC. Translation: CASIDSRGRFSYEQYF. The J gene is TRBJ2-7, the V gene TRBV5-5; maybe TRBD1 (7 bases). The germline gives CDR1 SGHKS, CDR2 YYEKEE (reference sequence). V was pared by 6 bases and J by 0 bases, with 19 bases between. The CDR3 consists of 16 residues.

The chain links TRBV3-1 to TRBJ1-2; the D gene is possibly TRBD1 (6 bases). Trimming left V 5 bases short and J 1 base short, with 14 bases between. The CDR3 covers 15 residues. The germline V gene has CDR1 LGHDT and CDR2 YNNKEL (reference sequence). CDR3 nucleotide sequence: TGTGCCAGCAGCGGTACAGGGATTGGTAACTATGGCTACACCTTC. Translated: CASSGTGIGNYGYTF. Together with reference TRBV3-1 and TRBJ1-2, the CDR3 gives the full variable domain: DTAVSQTPKYLVTQMGNDKSIKCEQNLGHDTMYWYKQDSKKFLKIMFSYNNKELIINETVPNRFSPKSPDKAHLNLHINSLELGDSAVYFCASSGTGIGNYGYTFGSGTRLTVV.

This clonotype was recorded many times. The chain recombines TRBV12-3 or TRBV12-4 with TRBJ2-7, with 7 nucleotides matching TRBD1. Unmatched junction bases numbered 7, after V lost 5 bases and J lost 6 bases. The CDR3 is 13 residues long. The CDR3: CASSRQGLGEQYF. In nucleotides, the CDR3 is TGTGCCAGCAGTCGACAGGGATTAGGCGAGCAGTACTTC.

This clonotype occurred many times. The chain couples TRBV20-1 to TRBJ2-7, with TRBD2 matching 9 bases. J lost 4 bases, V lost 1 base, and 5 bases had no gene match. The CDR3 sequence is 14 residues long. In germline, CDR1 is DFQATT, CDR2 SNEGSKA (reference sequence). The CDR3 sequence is CSARGAGGPYEQYF. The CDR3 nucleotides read TGCAGTGCTAGAGGGGCGGGAGGGCCTTACGAGCAGTACTTC.

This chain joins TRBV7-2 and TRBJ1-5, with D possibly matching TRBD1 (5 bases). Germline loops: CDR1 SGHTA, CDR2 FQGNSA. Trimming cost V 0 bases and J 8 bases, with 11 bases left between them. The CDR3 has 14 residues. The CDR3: CASSLAGGGEPQHF. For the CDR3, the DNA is TGTGCCAGCAGCTTAGCGGGGGGTGGGGAGCCCCAGCATTTT.

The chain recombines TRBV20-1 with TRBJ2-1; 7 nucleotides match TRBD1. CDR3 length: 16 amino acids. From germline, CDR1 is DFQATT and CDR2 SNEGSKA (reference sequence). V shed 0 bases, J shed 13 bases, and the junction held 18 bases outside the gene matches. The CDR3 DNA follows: TGCAGTGCTAGAGATCGGAAGACAGGGATCAAGGGGTCTCAGTTCTTC. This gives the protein CSARDRKTGIKGSQFF.

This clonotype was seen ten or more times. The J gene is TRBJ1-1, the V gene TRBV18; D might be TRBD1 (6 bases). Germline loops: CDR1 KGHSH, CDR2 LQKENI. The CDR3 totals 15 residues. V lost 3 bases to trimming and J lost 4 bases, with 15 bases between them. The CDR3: CASSPGATRGTEAFF. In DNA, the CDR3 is TGTGCCAGCTCACCGGGGGCGACGAGGGGCACTGAAGCTTTCTTT.

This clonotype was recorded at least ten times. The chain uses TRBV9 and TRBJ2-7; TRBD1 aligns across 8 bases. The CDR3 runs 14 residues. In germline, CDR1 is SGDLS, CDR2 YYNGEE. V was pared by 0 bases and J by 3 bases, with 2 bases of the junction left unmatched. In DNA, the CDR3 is TGTGCCAGCAGCGTAGCTGGACAGGGCTACGAGCAGTACTTC. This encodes CASSVAGQGYEQYF.

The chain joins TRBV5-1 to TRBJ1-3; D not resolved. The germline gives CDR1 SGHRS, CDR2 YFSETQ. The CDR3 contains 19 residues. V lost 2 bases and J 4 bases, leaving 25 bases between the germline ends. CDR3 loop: CASSLYFRVLFTRGNTIYF. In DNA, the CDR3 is TGCGCCAGCAGCTTATACTTCCGGGTCCTATTCACGAGAGGAAACACCATATATTTT.

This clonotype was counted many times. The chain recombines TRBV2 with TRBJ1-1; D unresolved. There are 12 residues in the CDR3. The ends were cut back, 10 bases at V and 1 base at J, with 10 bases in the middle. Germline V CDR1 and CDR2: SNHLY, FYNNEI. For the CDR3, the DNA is TGTGCCACCGGGCGGGGGAACACTGAAGCTTTCTTT. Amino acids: CATGRGNTEAFF.

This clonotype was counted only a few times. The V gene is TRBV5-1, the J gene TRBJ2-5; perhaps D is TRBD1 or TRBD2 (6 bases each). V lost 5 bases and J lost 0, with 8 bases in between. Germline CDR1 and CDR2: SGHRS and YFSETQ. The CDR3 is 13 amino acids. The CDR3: CASRRDNQETQYF. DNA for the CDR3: TGCGCCAGCAGGCGGGACAACCAAGAGACCCAGTACTTC.

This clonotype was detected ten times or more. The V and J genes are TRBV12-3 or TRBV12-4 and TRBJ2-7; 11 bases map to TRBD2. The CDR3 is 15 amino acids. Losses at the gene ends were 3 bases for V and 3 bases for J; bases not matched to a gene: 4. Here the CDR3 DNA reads TGTGCCAGCAGTTTGAGACTAGCGGGGCTCTACGAGCAGTACTTC. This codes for CASSLRLAGLYEQYF.

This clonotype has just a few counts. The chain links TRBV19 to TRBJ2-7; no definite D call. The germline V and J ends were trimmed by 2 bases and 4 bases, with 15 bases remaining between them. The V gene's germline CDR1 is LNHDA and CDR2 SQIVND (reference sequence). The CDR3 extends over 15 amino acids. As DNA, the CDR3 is TGTGCCAGTAGTATAACGGTCGACGTCCGATACGAGCAGTACTTC. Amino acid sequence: CASSITVDVRYEQYF.

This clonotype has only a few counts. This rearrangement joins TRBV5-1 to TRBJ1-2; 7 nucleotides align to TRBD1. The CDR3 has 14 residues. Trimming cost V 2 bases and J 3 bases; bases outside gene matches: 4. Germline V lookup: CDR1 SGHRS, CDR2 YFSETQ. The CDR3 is CASSLGTVDYGYTF. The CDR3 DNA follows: TGCGCCAGCAGCTTAGGGACAGTCGACTATGGCTACACCTTC.

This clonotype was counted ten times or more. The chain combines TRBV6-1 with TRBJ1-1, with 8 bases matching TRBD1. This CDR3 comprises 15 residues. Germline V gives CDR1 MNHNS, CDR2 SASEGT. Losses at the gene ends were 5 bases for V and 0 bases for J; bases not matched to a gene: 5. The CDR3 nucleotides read TGTGCCAGCAGTATGGACAGGGCGGTGAACACTGAAGCTTTCTTT. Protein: CASSMDRAVNTEAFF.

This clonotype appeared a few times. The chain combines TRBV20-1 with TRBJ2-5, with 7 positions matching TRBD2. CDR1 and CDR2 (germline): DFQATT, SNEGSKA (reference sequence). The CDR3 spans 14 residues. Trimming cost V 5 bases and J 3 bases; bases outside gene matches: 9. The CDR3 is CSAGSRDYKETQYF. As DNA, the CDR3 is TGCAGTGCTGGAAGTCGGGACTATAAAGAGACCCAGTACTTC.

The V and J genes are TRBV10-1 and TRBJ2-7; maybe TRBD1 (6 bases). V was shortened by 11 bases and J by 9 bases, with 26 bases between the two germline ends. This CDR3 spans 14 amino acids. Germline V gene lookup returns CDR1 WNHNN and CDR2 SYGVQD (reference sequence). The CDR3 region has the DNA TGCGCCGGCCGCGAAAACTTCACAGGGTGTATGCAGTACTTC. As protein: CAGRENFTGCMQYF.

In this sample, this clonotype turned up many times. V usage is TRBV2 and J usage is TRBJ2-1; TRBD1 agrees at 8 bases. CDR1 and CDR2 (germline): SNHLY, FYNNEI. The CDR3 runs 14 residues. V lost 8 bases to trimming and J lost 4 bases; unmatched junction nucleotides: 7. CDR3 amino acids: CASARDRSYNEQFF. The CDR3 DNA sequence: TGTGCCAGCGCCCGGGACAGGTCGTACAATGAGCAGTTCTTC.

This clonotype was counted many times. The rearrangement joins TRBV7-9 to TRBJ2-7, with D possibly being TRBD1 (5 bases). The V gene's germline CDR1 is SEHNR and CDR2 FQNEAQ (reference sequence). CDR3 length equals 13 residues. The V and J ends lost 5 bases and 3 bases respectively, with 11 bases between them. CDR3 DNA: TGTGCCAGCAGCGAGCAGGGTGGCTACGAGCAGTACTTC. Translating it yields CASSEQGGYEQYF.

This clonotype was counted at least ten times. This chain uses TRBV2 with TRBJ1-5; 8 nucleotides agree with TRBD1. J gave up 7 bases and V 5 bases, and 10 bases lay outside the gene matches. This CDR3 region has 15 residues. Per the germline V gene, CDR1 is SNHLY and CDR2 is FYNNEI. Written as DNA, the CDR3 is TGTGCCAGCAGTTCAGGGGGCTTTGTTTCCCAGCCCCAGCATTTT. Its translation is CASSSGGFVSQPQHF.

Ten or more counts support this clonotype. The chain's CDR3 is CASSIVGGETQYF. The CDR3, as DNA: TGTGCCAGTAGTATAGTGGGGGGGGAGACCCAGTACTTC. This sequence joins TRBV19 and TRBJ2-5; TRBD2 matches 7 bases. CDR1 LNHDA and CDR2 SQIVND come from the germline V gene (reference sequence). CDR3 length: 13 residues. V lost 1 base, J lost 5 bases, and 1 base stayed unmatched.

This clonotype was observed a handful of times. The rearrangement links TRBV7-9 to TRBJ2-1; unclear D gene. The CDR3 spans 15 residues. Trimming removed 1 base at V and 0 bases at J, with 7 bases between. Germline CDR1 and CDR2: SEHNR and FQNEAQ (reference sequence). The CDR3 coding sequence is TGTGCCAGCAGCTTAGACCTAAGCTCCTACAATGAGCAGTTCTTC. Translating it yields CASSLDLSSYNEQFF.